What follows are 2 T cell receptor beta chains derived from one specimen sequenced in a study of CD8 T cells in ankylosing spondylitis. No antigens are known for them. Whole-study results and caveats: Seemingly distinctive of ankylosing spondylitis blood was a TCR beta motif formed by eight highly homologous variants.

TCRdb re-derived calls from the 5' RACE reads in MiXCR, one entry per CDR3 protein. The repertoire consists of some 220,000 distinct CDR3 sequences, with more than 5.5% occurring once and the leading ten covering more than 13%. The sample consisted of blood, either unsorted or a sorted T cell fraction (not recorded which). These receptors all stem from a male donor with ankylosing spondylitis.

This clonotype has more than one count but fewer than ten. This chain connects TRBV9 to TRBJ1-2; D is uncertain. The germline gives CDR1 SGDLS, CDR2 YYNGEE. The CDR3 is made up of 13 amino acids. V lost 4 bases, J lost 4 bases, and 11 bases lay in between. CDR3 nucleotides: TGTGCCAGCAGCCCACCAGCGGCCTATGGCTACACCTTC. Translated: CASSPPAAYGYTF.

The chain links TRBV29-1 to TRBJ1-2, with D tentatively TRBD1 (5 bases). The CDR3 sequence is 15 residues long. The germline V gene has CDR1 SQVTM and CDR2 ANQGSEA. Deletions cut 1 base from V and 4 bases from J, with 16 bases between. The CDR3 region has the DNA TGCAGCGTTGAAGCTATGACAGCCGAATTCTATGGCTACACCTTC. It is translated as CSVEAMTAEFYGYTF.